Below, 13 T cell receptor beta chains from the same sample are listed, as sequenced in a study of early T cells in non-severe SARS-CoV-2 infection. TCRdb processed the 5' RACE reads anew with MiXCR; each CDR3 protein has one entry. Of about 33,000 distinct CDR3 sequences in the sample, around 5.8% are singletons; the top ten hold roughly 5%. The specimen sequenced was whole blood. The receptors derive from an adult who was a healthcare worker with PCR-confirmed SARS-CoV-2 infection or an uninfected control (not recorded which).

This clonotype was detected many times. The V call is TRBV20-1, the J call TRBJ2-3; D perhaps matches TRBD2 (5 bases). Germline assignment: CDR1 DFQATT and CDR2 SNEGSKA (reference sequence). The germline V and J ends were trimmed by 4 bases and 0 bases, with 14 bases remaining between them. The CDR3 sequence is 15 residues long. For the CDR3, the DNA is TGCAGTGCTACAGACGGGAAATATAGCACAGATACGCAGTATTTT. Its translation: CSATDGKYSTDTQYF.

This clonotype has a count of ten or more. The genes are TRBV28 and TRBJ2-1, with D possibly matching TRBD1 (6 bases). Germline CDR1 reads MDHEN; CDR2 reads SYDVKM. V lost 5 bases to trimming and J lost 0 bases, with 14 bases between them. The CDR3 is 16 amino acids. The CDR3 coding sequence is TGTGCCAGCAGTCCGCTGACAGGTAGCTCCTACAATGAGCAGTTCTTC. Translating gives CASSPLTGSSYNEQFF.

This clonotype was observed many times. The chain joins TRBV28 to TRBJ1-1; D is possibly TRBD1 (6 bases). In germline, CDR1 is MDHEN, CDR2 SYDVKM. CDR3 length: 17 residues. The V end was cut by 1 base, the J end by 1 base, with 16 bases between. The CDR3 spells CASSLSGTRGKNTEAFF. For the CDR3, the DNA is TGTGCCAGCAGTTTATCAGGGACACGGGGGAAGAACACTGAAGCTTTCTTT. Looking up the rest from reference TRBV28 and TRBJ1-1 gives the full variable domain: DVKVTQSSRYLVKRTGEKVFLECVQDMDHENMFWYRQDPGLGLRLIYFSYDVKMKEKGDIPEGYSVSREKKERFSLILESASTNQTSMYLCASSLSGTRGKNTEAFFGQGTRLTVV.

This clonotype was counted many times. The genes are TRBV6-5 and TRBJ2-4; a possible D gene is TRBD1 (5 bases). V was cut by 3 bases and J by 1 base, with 13 bases left in between. CDR3 size: 16 residues. Germline CDR1 is MNHEY and CDR2 is SVGAGI. The CDR3 loop is CASSYSDSGAKNIQYF. CDR3 DNA: TGTGCCAGCAGTTATAGTGACAGTGGGGCCAAAAACATTCAGTACTTC.

The V gene is TRBV29-1, the J gene TRBJ1-4, with D tentatively TRBD1 (6 bases). V was clipped by 4 bases and J by 7 bases, with 16 bases between them. The CDR3 runs 14 residues. From germline, CDR1 is SQVTM and CDR2 ANQGSEA. The CDR3 protein is CSVALGGRSEKLFF. The CDR3 DNA reads TGCAGCGTTGCATTAGGGGGGCGCAGTGAAAAACTGTTTTTT.

This clonotype has a count of ten or more. The chain carries TRBV4-3 and TRBJ1-5, with D possibly TRBD1 on 5 matching bases. This CDR3 has 15 amino acids. The germline gives CDR1 LGHNA, CDR2 YSLEER. The V end lost 1 base, the J end lost 6 bases, and 13 bases lay between the germline ends. CDR3 coding DNA: TGCGCCAGCAGCCAAGTGGCGGCAGGGACTCAGCCCCAGCATTTT. This translates into CASSQVAAGTQPQHF.

This clonotype has at least ten counts. The rearrangement uses TRBV12-3 or TRBV12-4 and TRBJ1-1; maybe TRBD1 (6 bases). The CDR3 is made up of 12 amino acids. V lost 6 bases, J lost 8 bases, and 13 bases lay in between. The CDR3 sequence is CASRLRGAEAFF. DNA for the CDR3: TGTGCCAGCAGACTTAGGGGGGCGGAAGCTTTCTTT.

This clonotype counts as medium-sized. This chain connects TRBV3-1 to TRBJ2-3; D is possibly TRBD2 (6 bases). The CDR3 totals 15 residues. Per germline, CDR1 LGHDT and CDR2 YNNKEL (reference sequence). V lost 4 bases and J 1 base, leaving 12 bases between the germline ends. CDR3 region: CASSRDLGGTDTQYF. DNA for the CDR3: TGTGCCAGCAGCCGGGACTTGGGAGGCACAGATACGCAGTATTTT.

This rearrangement joins TRBV18 to TRBJ2-3; D not certain. The V end was cut by 6 bases, the J end by 4 bases, with 14 bases between. This CDR3 is built from 14 residues. The germline gives CDR1 KGHSH, CDR2 LQKENI. CDR3 loop: CASSTSPGPDTQYF. The CDR3 DNA reads TGTGCCAGCTCTACTTCTCCAGGCCCAGATACGCAGTATTTT.

This clonotype was detected ten times or more. The chain employs TRBV7-2 and TRBJ1-1; D unresolved. Deletions cut 2 bases from V and 4 bases from J, with 8 bases between. This CDR3 is 13 amino acids long. CDR1 is SGHTA, CDR2 FQGNSA, per germline. CDR3 sequence (DNA): TGTGCCAGCAGCTTATCACGACGCACTGAAGCTTTCTTT. Its translation is CASSLSRRTEAFF.

This clonotype showed up many times. The rearrangement uses TRBV10-3 and TRBJ2-5; D not certain. This CDR3 comprises 14 residues. Trimming took 3 bases from V and 2 from J, leaving 10 bases between them. CDR1 and CDR2 (germline): ENHRY, SYGVKD. The CDR3 DNA is TGTGCCATCAGTGAAGGGCGGAAACAAGAGACCCAGTACTTC. Encoded protein: CAISEGRKQETQYF.

This clonotype was found many times. J is TRBJ2-1 and V is TRBV20-1; maybe TRBD2 (5 bases). V lost 3 bases to trimming and J lost 3 bases, with 12 bases between them. CDR1 and CDR2 from the germline V gene are DFQATT and SNEGSKA (reference sequence). The CDR3 length is 14 residues. The CDR3 protein is CSARDSTYYNEQFF. Written as DNA, the CDR3 is TGCAGTGCTAGGGACTCCACCTACTACAATGAGCAGTTCTTC.

This clonotype was seen many times. The chain uses TRBV4-1 and TRBJ2-7; maybe TRBD2 (5 bases). CDR3 length: 13 residues. The V gene's germline CDR1 is MGHRA and CDR2 YSYEKL. Between the trimmed V and J ends, which lost 3 bases and 6 bases, there was a span of 12 bases. In nucleotides, the CDR3 is TGCGCCAGCAGCCAGGTTATGGGGAGCGAGCAGTACGTC. Translation: CASSQVMGSEQYV.